This passage covers 17 T cell receptor beta chains from one sample sequenced in a study of T cell clusters in autoimmune cytopenias. TRB was amplified by touch-down multiplex PCR, primer pools A and B combined. TCRdb reprocessed the multiplex PCR reads and reports one entry per CDR3 protein, with no DNA. Its table records about 15,000 distinct CDR3 sequences. About 37,500 genome equivalents of blood DNA were amplified for TRB. The sample also formed part of further work on T cell repertoires in aging, cancer and after chemotherapy.

The sequenced sample consisted of peripheral blood. These receptors all come from a human donor in good health.

The chain links TRBV6-2 or TRBV6-3 to TRBJ2-7; TCRdb's D call of TRBD1 is untestable without DNA. The length of the CDR3 is 15 residues. Germline values: CDR1 MNHEY, CDR2 SVGEGT. The CDR3 reads CASSSPGDRGHEQYF.

The CDR3 protein is CATGHRSATNEKLFF. The chain combines TRBV19 with TRBJ1-4; TCRdb selects TRBD1, and the lack of DNA leaves this call unchecked. Germline V CDR1 and CDR2: LNHDA, SQIVND (reference sequence). The CDR3 runs to 15 residues.

The rearrangement uses TRBV5-4 and TRBJ2-1; TCRdb's D call, TRBD1, is unchecked because there is no DNA. The CDR3 loop spans 16 amino acids. Germline V gene data show CDR1 as SGHNT and CDR2 as YYREEE (reference sequence). The CDR3 here is CASTPSGFSASAEQFF.

This rearrangement joins TRBV6-1 to TRBJ1-2; without DNA, the TCRdb call of TRBD1 cannot be checked. This CDR3 has 13 amino acids. Germline V gives CDR1 MNHNS, CDR2 SASEGT. This chain's CDR3 is CASRSPGNYGYTF.

The CDR3 loop reads CASSKGDEQFF. The chain is built from TRBV12-3 or TRBV12-4 and TRBJ2-1. The CDR3 loop spans 11 amino acids.

V gene TRBV30 combines with J gene TRBJ2-7; TCRdb's assignment of TRBD2 cannot be checked, as there is no DNA. The CDR3 spans 14 residues. Per germline, CDR1 GTSNPN and CDR2 SVGIG (reference sequence). The CDR3 sequence: CAWKEGSKGYEQYF.

V and J are TRBV19 and TRBJ2-3; TCRdb outputs TRBD2, but without DNA this stays unchecked. Germline V CDR1 and CDR2: LNHDA, SQIVND (reference sequence). This CDR3 spans 15 amino acids. CDR3 in amino acids: CASRTDSGEGGTQYF.

The chain employs TRBV5-4 and TRBJ1-2. Germline CDR1 reads SGHNT; CDR2 reads YYREEE (reference sequence). This CDR3 contains 15 residues. CDR3 amino acids: CASSFPTEGFYGYTF.

This clonotype registers medium-sized (0.01 to 0.1%) by frequency. The chain employs TRBV29-1 and TRBJ2-7; checking the TCRdb D call of TRBD2 is not possible without DNA. This CDR3 is 13 amino acids long. CDR1 SQVTM and CDR2 ANQGSEA come from the germline V gene. CDR3 amino acids: CSVGLAELYEQYF.

The chain uses TRBV24-1 and TRBJ2-7; TCRdb returns TRBD1, unconfirmable since there is no DNA. The germline gives CDR1 KGHDR, CDR2 SFDVKD. The length of the CDR3 is 13 residues. CDR3 sequence: CATSDPPPDEQYF.

The J gene is TRBJ2-7, the V gene TRBV6-5; TCRdb calls TRBD2, which cannot be checked without DNA. The CDR3 runs to 13 residues. The germline gives CDR1 MNHEY, CDR2 SVGAGI. The CDR3 sequence is CASSPRATIEQYF.

The rearrangement joins TRBV6-5 to TRBJ2-1; the D gene TCRdb calls, TRBD2, cannot be checked with no DNA. Per the germline V gene, CDR1 is MNHEY and CDR2 is SVGAGI. The CDR3 extends over 15 amino acids. This CDR3 reads CASSSVAGVTNEQFF.

This chain uses TRBV6-5 with TRBJ2-5; TCRdb indicates TRBD2, and absent DNA this call remains unverified. Germline V gene data show CDR1 as MNHEY and CDR2 as SVGAGI. This CDR3 comprises 12 residues. The CDR3 sequence: CASKLAEETQYF.

V usage is TRBV30 and J usage is TRBJ2-7; TCRdb returns TRBD2, unconfirmable since there is no DNA. This CDR3 is built from 15 residues. Germline V gene data show CDR1 as GTSNPN and CDR2 as SVGIG (reference sequence). This CDR3 is CAWSREVGSSYEQYF.

The chain recombines TRBV12-3 or TRBV12-4 with TRBJ2-3. The CDR3 spans 17 residues. The CDR3 loop is CASSLLVKGIRTDTQYF.

V usage is TRBV15 and J usage is TRBJ2-1; TCRdb selects TRBD2, and the lack of DNA leaves this call unchecked. The CDR3 length is 14 residues. Germline lookup yields CDR1 LNHNV and CDR2 YYDKDF (reference sequence). The CDR3 sequence: CATSRGPSYNEQFF.

Frequency places this clonotype as medium-sized. The chain couples TRBV27 to TRBJ2-1; the TCRdb call, TRBD1, lacks DNA for checking. The CDR3 is 13 amino acids. The germline gives CDR1 MNHEY, CDR2 SMNVEV (reference sequence). CDR3 amino acids: CAIRDPAYNEQFF.